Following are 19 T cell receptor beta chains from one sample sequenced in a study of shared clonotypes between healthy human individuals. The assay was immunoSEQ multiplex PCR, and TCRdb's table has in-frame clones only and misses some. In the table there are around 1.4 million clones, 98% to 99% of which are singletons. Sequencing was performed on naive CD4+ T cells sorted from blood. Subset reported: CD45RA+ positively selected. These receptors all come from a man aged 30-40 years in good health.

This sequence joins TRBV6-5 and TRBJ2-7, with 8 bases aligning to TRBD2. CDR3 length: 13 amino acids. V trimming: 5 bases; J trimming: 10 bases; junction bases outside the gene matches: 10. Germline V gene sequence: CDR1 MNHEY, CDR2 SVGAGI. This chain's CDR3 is CASSKPGGRDQYF. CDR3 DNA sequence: TGTGCCAGCAGTAAGCCGGGAGGGCGGGACCAGTACTTC.

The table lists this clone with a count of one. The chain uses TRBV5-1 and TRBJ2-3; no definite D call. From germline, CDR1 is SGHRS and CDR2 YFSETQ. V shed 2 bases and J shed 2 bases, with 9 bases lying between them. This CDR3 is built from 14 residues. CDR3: CASSFLRSTDTQYF. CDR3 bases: TGCGCCAGCAGCTTTTTAAGGTCCACAGATACGCAGTATTTT.

The CDR3 nucleotides are TGTGCCAGCAGCGTAGAAGGGATGTCTGGAAACACCATATATTTT. Translated, it gives CASSVEGMSGNTIYF. The V gene is TRBV9, the J gene TRBJ1-3; D ambiguous. Germline lookup yields CDR1 SGDLS and CDR2 YYNGEE. This CDR3 has 15 amino acids. The V end was cut by 0 bases, the J end by 1 base, with 8 bases between. The full variable domain, in which reference TRBV9 and TRBJ1-3 provide the parts outside the CDR3, is DSGVTQTPKHLITATGQRVTLRCSPRSGDLSVYWYQQSLDQGLQFLIQYYNGEERAKGNILERFSAQQFPDLHSELNLSSLELGDSALYFCASSVEGMSGNTIYFGEGSWLTVV.

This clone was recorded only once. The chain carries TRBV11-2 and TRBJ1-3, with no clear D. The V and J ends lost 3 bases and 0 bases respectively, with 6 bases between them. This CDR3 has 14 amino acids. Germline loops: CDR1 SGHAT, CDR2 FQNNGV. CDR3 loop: CASSLGASGNTIYF. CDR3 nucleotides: TGTGCCAGCAGCTTGGGAGCCTCTGGAAACACCATATATTTT.

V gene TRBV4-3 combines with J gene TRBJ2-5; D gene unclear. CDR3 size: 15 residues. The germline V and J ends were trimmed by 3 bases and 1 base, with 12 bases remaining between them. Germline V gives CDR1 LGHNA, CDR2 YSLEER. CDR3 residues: CASSHKFASQETQYF. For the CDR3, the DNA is TGCGCCAGCAGCCATAAATTTGCCAGCCAAGAGACCCAGTACTTC.

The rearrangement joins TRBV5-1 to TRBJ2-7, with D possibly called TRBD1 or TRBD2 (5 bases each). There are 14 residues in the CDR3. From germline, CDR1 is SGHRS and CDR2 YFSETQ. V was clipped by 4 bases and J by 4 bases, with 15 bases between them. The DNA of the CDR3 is TGCGCCAGCAGCCCCGGGGCCTCGGATTACGAGCAGTACTTC. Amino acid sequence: CASSPGASDYEQYF.

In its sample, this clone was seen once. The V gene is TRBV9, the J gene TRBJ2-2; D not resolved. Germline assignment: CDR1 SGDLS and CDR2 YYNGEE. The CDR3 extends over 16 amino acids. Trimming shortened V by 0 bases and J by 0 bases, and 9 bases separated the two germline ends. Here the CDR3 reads CASSVVQRPNTGELFF. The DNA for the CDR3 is TGTGCCAGCAGCGTAGTCCAGCGACCGAACACCGGGGAGCTGTTTTTT. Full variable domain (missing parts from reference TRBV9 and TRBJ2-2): DSGVTQTPKHLITATGQRVTLRCSPRSGDLSVYWYQQSLDQGLQFLIQYYNGEERAKGNILERFSAQQFPDLHSELNLSSLELGDSALYFCASSVVQRPNTGELFFGEGSRLTVL.

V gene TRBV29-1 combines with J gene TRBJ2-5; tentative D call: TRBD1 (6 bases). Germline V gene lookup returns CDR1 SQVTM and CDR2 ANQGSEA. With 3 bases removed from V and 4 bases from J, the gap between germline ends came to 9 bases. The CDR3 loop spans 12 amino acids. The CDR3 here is CSVDSGVETQYF. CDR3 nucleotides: TGCAGCGTTGATTCAGGGGTAGAGACCCAGTACTTC.

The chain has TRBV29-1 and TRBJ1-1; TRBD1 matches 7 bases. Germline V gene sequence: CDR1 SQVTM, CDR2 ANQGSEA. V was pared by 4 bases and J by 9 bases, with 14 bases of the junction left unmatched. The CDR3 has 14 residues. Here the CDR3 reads CSVVFGTEILKAFF. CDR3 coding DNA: TGCAGCGTTGTTTTCGGGACAGAAATCCTGAAAGCTTTCTTT.

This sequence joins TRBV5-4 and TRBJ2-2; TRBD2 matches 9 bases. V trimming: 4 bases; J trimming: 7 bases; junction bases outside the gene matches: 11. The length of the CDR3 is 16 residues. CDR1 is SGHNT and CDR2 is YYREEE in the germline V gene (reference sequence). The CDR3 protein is CASSPYSGRSIGELFF. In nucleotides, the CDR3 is TGTGCCAGCAGCCCTTATAGCGGGAGAAGTATCGGGGAGCTGTTTTTT.

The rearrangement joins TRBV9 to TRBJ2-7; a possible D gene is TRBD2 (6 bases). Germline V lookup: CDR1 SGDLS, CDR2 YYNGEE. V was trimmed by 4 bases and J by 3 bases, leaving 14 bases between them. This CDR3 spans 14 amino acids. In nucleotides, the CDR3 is TGTGCCAGCAGCTTCCAGGGACTTGGCTACGAGCAGTACTTC. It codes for CASSFQGLGYEQYF.

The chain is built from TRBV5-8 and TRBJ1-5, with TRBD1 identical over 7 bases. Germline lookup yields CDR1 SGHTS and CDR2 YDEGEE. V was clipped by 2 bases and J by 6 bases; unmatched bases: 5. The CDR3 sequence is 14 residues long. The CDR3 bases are TGTGCCAGCAGCTTATTGGCAGGGGGTCAGCCCCAGCATTTT. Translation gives CASSLLAGGQPQHF.

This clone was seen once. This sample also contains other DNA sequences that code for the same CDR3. The CDR3 spells CASSPGGNTGELFF. As DNA, the CDR3 is TGCGCCAGCAGCCCAGGGGGCAACACCGGGGAGCTGTTTTTT. V gene TRBV5-1 combines with J gene TRBJ2-2; 8 bases are shared with TRBD1. Germline V gene lookup returns CDR1 SGHRS and CDR2 YFSETQ. After removal of 4 bases from V and 2 bases from J, the junction contained 1 base not matched to a gene. The CDR3 length is 14 residues.

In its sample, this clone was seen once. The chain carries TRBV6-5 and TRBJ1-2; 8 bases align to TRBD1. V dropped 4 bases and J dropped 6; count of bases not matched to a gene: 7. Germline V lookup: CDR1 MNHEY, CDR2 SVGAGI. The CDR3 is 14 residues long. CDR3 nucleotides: TGTGCCAGCAGTTCCACACAGGGGGGGCATGGCTACACCTTC. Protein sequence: CASSSTQGGHGYTF.

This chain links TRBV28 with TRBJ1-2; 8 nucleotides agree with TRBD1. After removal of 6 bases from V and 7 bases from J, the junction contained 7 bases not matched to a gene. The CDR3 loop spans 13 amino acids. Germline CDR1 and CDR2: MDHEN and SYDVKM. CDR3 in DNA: TGTGCCAGCAGCCTCGACAGGGGAGGTGGCTACACCTTC. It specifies CASSLDRGGGYTF.

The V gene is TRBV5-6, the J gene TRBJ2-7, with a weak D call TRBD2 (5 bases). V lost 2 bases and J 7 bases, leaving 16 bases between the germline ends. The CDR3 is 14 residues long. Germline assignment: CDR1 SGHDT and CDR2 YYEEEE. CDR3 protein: CASSLTGITGEQYF. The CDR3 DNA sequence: TGTGCCAGCAGCTTAACCGGGATCACGGGAGAGCAGTACTTC.

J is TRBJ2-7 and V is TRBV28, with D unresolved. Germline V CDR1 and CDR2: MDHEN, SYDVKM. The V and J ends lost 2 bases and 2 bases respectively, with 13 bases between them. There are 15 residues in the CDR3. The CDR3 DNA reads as TGTGCCAGCAGTTTACGGTGGGCTCCTACCTACGAGCAGTACTTC. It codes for CASSLRWAPTYEQYF. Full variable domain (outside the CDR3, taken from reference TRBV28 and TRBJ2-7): DVKVTQSSRYLVKRTGEKVFLECVQDMDHENMFWYRQDPGLGLRLIYFSYDVKMKEKGDIPEGYSVSREKKERFSLILESASTNQTSMYLCASSLRWAPTYEQYFGPGTRLTVT.

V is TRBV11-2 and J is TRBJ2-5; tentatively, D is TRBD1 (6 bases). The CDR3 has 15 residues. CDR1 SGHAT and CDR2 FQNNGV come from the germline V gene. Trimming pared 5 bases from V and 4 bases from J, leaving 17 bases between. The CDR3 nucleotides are TGTGCCAGCAGCCCCTTAACAGGGCTACCAGAGACCCAGTACTTC. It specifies CASSPLTGLPETQYF.

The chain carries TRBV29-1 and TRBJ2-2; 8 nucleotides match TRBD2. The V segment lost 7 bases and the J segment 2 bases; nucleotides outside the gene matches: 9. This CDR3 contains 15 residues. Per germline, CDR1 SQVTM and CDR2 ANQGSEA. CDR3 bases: TGCAGCGCTGCAGCGGGAGCCCTAAACACCGGGGAGCTGTTTTTT. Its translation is CSAAAGALNTGELFF.